A selection of T cell receptor beta chains follows, all from one sample in a study of radiotherapy plus CTLA-4 blockade in lung cancer. Using immunoSEQ multiplex PCR, the repertoire was profiled, and TCRdb retains in-frame clones only, with some absent. This table holds 50,000 or so clones, 76% found once. Sequencing was performed on peripheral blood, taken from a patient treated with radiotherapy plus ipilimumab. The receptors here all came from a human donor with non-small cell lung cancer who had stable disease on radiotherapy plus ipilimumab. Each CDR3 is given with its conserved first and last residue. A D gene is named only where the DNA matches it firmly. Clone size is not always given. Where it is, it says once, few, many or a class for expanded clones.

TRBV30	TRBJ1-2	-	-	CAWDPGRGYTF	TGTGCCTGGGACCCGGGACGCGGCTACACCTTC
TRBV5-1	TRBJ1-1	TRBD1	-	CASSLQPGGRNTEAFF	TGCGCCAGCAGCTTACAACCAGGGGGCAGGAACACTGAAGCTTTCTTT
TRBV27	TRBJ2-7	TRBD2	-	CASSRRTSGGISYEQYF	TGTGCCAGCAGCCGGCGGACTAGCGGGGGTATTTCCTACGAGCAGTACTTC
TRBV9	TRBJ1-1	-	-	CASSVVGSPNTEAFF	TGTGCCAGCAGCGTAGTGGGTAGTCCGAACACTGAAGCTTTCTTT
TRBV5-1	TRBJ1-1	-	-	CASIESSGGTRAEAFF	TGCGCCAGCATTGAATCCTCTGGCGGTACAAGGGCGGAAGCTTTCTTT
TRBV18	TRBJ1-4	-	-	CASSPQAEGTNEKLFF	TGTGCCAGCTCACCACAGGCGGAGGGGACTAATGAAAAACTGTTTTTT
TRBV9	TRBJ1-1	-	few	CASSVVAGMNTEAFF	TGTGCCAGCAGCGTAGTAGCAGGGATGAACACTGAAGCTTTCTTT
TRBV4-1	TRBJ2-3	TRBD1	-	CASSQTGTTDTQYF	TGCGCCAGCAGCCAGACAGGGACCACAGATACGCAGTATTTT
TRBV6-5	TRBJ1-2	-	-	CASSSGHVYGYTF	TGTGCCAGCAGTTCGGGACATGTCTATGGCTACACCTTC
TRBV28	TRBJ2-1	TRBD2	once	CASSYQGLAVANEQFF	TGTGCCAGCAGTTACCAGGGACTAGCGGTGGCGAATGAGCAGTTCTTC
TRBV5-4	TRBJ1-2	-	-	CASSLTGENYGYTF	TGTGCCAGCAGCTTGACAGGAGAGAACTATGGCTACACCTTC
TRBV18	TRBJ1-6	-	-	CASSPYPLQGRNSPLHF	TGTGCCAGCTCACCGTATCCCTTACAGGGTAGGAATTCACCCCTCCACTTT
TRBV11-3	TRBJ2-1	TRBD2	-	CASSLLSGGAYNEQFF	TGTGCCAGCAGCTTGCTCAGCGGGGGGGCCTACAATGAGCAGTTCTTC
TRBV13	TRBJ1-1	-	-	CASSLKNTEAFF	TGTGCCAGCAGCTTAAAGAACACTGAAGCTTTCTTT
TRBV6-5	TRBJ2-3	-	-	CASSYSKQGGDTQYF	TGTGCCAGCAGTTACTCGAAGCAGGGAGGAGATACGCAGTATTTT
TRBV10-3	TRBJ1-4	TRBD1	-	CAISGTGGEKLFF	TGTGCCATCAGCGGGACAGGGGGTGAAAAACTGTTTTTT
TRBV15	TRBJ1-2	-	few	CATSRVGTGNYGYTF	TGTGCCACCAGCAGAGTCGGAACAGGGAACTATGGCTACACCTTC
TRBV6-5	TRBJ1-2	-	-	CASSPRDGYFYGYTF	TGTGCCAGCAGTCCGCGGGACGGATACTTCTATGGCTACACCTTC
TRBV19	TRBJ2-1	-	-	CASKGGLLYNSYNEQFF	TGTGCCAGTAAAGGGGGTCTCTTGTACAACTCCTACAATGAGCAGTTCTTC
TRBV13	TRBJ2-3	-	-	CASSLVRGAKGSADTQYF	TGTGCCAGCAGCTTAGTCAGAGGAGCGAAAGGGTCTGCAGATACGCAGTATTTT
TRBV18	TRBJ2-5	-	-	CASSGGEETQYF	TGTGCCAGCTCGGGGGGAGAAGAGACCCAGTACTTC
TRBV2	TRBJ1-5	-	-	CASSETRDSNQPQHF	TGTGCCAGCAGTGAAACCCGGGACAGCAATCAGCCCCAGCATTTT
TRBV2	TRBJ2-1	TRBD1	-	CASRGTGDENEQFF	TGTGCCAGCAGGGGGACAGGGGACGAAAATGAGCAGTTCTTC
TRBV9	TRBJ2-3	TRBD2	few	CASSGAGVSTDTQYF	TGTGCCAGCAGCGGGGCGGGGGTAAGCACAGATACGCAGTATTTT
TRBV5-1	TRBJ1-1	-	few	CASIIGPGMNTEAFF	TGCGCCAGCATTATAGGGCCAGGAATGAACACTGAAGCTTTCTTT
TRBV7-1	TRBJ1-2	-	-	CASSVRGYEGKTYGYTF	TGTGCCAGCAGCGTAAGGGGTTACGAGGGAAAGACCTATGGCTACACCTTC
TRBV15	TRBJ2-3	-	few	CATGDTDTQYF	TGTGCCACCGGGGACACAGATACGCAGTATTTT
TRBV30	TRBJ1-6	-	-	CAWSVSYNSPLHF	TGTGCCTGGAGTGTCTCCTATAATTCACCCCTCCACTTT
TRBV7-9	TRBJ2-5	-	-	CASWVEGQETQYF	TGTGCCAGCTGGGTGGAGGGTCAAGAGACCCAGTACTTC
TRBV9	TRBJ2-1	TRBD2	-	CASSSGTRVLNEQFF	TGTGCCAGCAGTTCCGGGACTAGAGTCCTCAATGAGCAGTTCTTC
TRBV6-1	TRBJ2-1	-	-	CASSDAFEGSEYNEQFF	TGTGCCAGCAGTGACGCTTTTGAGGGATCCGAGTACAATGAGCAGTTCTTC
TRBV19	TRBJ2-1	TRBD1	-	CASSTPTGPYNEQFF	TGTGCCAGTAGTACGCCGACAGGGCCCTACAATGAGCAGTTCTTC
TRBV4-1	TRBJ2-5	-	once	CASSLLDGLKTQYF	TGCGCCAGCAGCCTTCTGGATGGGTTGAAGACCCAGTACTTC
TRBV6-5	TRBJ2-5	TRBD2	few	CASSYTSGGAETQYF	TGTGCCAGCAGTTATACTAGCGGGGGGGCGGAGACCCAGTACTTC
TRBV30	TRBJ1-5	TRBD1	-	CAWTSGGNNQSQHF	TGTGCCTGGACTTCAGGGGGCAACAATCAGTCCCAGCATTTT
TRBV5-6	TRBJ1-4	-	few	CASSLEDREKLFF	TGTGCCAGCAGCTTGGAGGACAGAGAAAAACTGTTTTTT
TRBV9	TRBJ1-3	-	-	CASSVGDRAGNTIYF	TGTGCCAGCAGCGTAGGAGACAGAGCTGGAAACACCATATATTTT
TRBV21-1	TRBJ2-5	-	-	CASSPTDRQRKTQYF	TGTGCCAGCAGTCCTACGGACAGGCAGAGGAAGACCCAGTACTTC
TRBV28	TRBJ2-1	TRBD2	-	CASTGLAGYNEQFF	TGTGCCAGCACAGGGCTAGCGGGCTACAATGAGCAGTTCTTC
TRBV9	TRBJ1-1	-	-	CASSTGQRNTEAFF	TGTGCCAGCAGCACAGGACAGCGGAACACTGAAGCTTTCTTT
TRBV10-3	TRBJ1-3	-	-	CAISGRPSGNTIYF	TGTGCCATCAGTGGCCGCCCTTCGGGAAACACCATATATTTT
TRBV19	TRBJ2-1	-	-	CASSNRDFQNEQFF	TGTGCCAGTAGTAACCGGGACTTCCAAAATGAGCAGTTCTTC
TRBV11-1	TRBJ1-1	TRBD1	once	CASRPTRGANTEAFF	TGTGCCAGCAGACCGACCAGGGGGGCGAACACTGAAGCTTTCTTT
TRBV5-1	TRBJ1-2	-	-	CASSYDRKYGYTF	TGCGCCAGCAGCTACGACAGAAAATATGGCTACACCTTC
TRBV19	TRBJ1-1	-	-	CASTSGWGLNTEAFF	TGTGCCAGTACCTCGGGGTGGGGGTTGAACACTGAAGCTTTCTTT
TRBV30	TRBJ1-3	-	-	CAWSAAVGVFGNTIYF	TGTGCCTGGAGTGCCGCAGTAGGGGTTTTCGGAAATACCATATATTTT
TRBV7-8	TRBJ1-5	TRBD1	once	CASSLARTGYQPQHF	TGTGCCAGCAGCCTTGCTAGGACAGGGTATCAGCCCCAGCATTTT
TRBV10-1	TRBJ2-1	TRBD1	-	CASSEGRGTYNEQFF	TGCGCCAGCAGTGAAGGCAGGGGGACCTACAATGAGCAGTTCTTC
TRBV9	TRBJ1-4	-	-	CASSVGRSNNEKLFF	TGTGCCAGCAGCGTAGGTCGGAGTAATAATGAAAAACTGTTTTTT
TRBV28	TRBJ1-2	TRBD1	-	CASRQQGGSGYTF	TGTGCCAGCAGGCAACAGGGGGGCTCTGGCTACACCTTC
TRBV7-9	TRBJ1-2	TRBD1	-	CASSLSLDRFSYGYTF	TGTGCCAGCAGCCTTTCCCTGGACAGGTTTAGCTATGGCTACACCTTC
TRBV7-3	TRBJ1-1	TRBD1	-	CASSRTGNTEAFF	TGTGCCAGCAGCCGGACAGGGAACACTGAAGCTTTCTTT
TRBV27	TRBJ1-5	-	-	CASRVDLTSNQPQHF	TGTGCCAGCAGAGTAGATCTTACTAGCAATCAGCCCCAGCATTTT
TRBV27	TRBJ1-6	-	-	CASSLSMDSNSPLHF	TGTGCCAGCAGTTTATCGATGGACAGTAATTCACCCCTCCACTTT
TRBV28	TRBJ1-2	-	-	CASSLGTVINYGYTF	TGTGCCAGCAGTTTGGGCACAGTGATTAACTATGGCTACACCTTC